These 6 T cell receptor beta chains share one sample of origin, sequenced in a study of blood T cells in healthy people across ages. Then a second PCR, running about 6 to 12 cycles, was carried out with a sample-barcoded 5' primer and a J-beta primer mix. TCRdb re-called the 5' RACE reads through MiXCR, storing one row per CDR3 protein. The sample holds around 1,500,000 distinct CDR3 sequences, 42% seen once. The source material was blood. The source is a woman between 18 and 29 years old in good health.

This clonotype showed up just a few times. The chain recombines TRBV5-6 with TRBJ2-1; 10 nucleotides match TRBD1. V dropped 2 bases and J dropped 5; count of bases not matched to a gene: 4. Germline CDR1 SGHDT, CDR2 YYEEEE. The CDR3 has 15 residues. This CDR3 reads CASSFADRGNNEQFF. The CDR3 DNA reads TGTGCCAGCAGCTTTGCGGACAGGGGGAACAATGAGCAGTTCTTC.

This chain uses TRBV7-6 with TRBJ2-5; possible D gene TRBD1, 5 bases. The DNA end favors TRBJ2-1, so the J call may be wrong. The CDR3 is 14 residues long. The germline V gene has CDR1 SGHVS and CDR2 FNYEAQ. CDR3 amino acids: CASSSHMGQETQFF. CDR3 bases: TGTGCCAGCAGCTCTCATATGGGGCAAGAGACCCAGTTCTTC.

The V gene is TRBV20-1, the J gene TRBJ2-7; D might be TRBD1 or TRBD2, each matching 5 bases. This CDR3 has 13 amino acids. Trimming shortened V by 6 bases and J by 3 bases, and 15 bases separated the two germline ends. CDR1 and CDR2 from the germline V gene are DFQATT and SNEGSKA (reference sequence). CDR3 residues: CSANRDQLYEQYF. CDR3 DNA sequence: TGCAGTGCAAACCGGGACCAACTCTACGAGCAGTACTTC.

This clonotype was seen once. The chain uses TRBV11-2 and TRBJ1-4; 7 bases map to TRBD1. Germline CDR1 reads SGHAT; CDR2 reads FQNNGV. The CDR3 has 15 amino acids. Trimming at V came to 5 bases and at J to 4 bases, leaving 7 bases not matched to a gene. CDR3 coding DNA: TGTGCCAGCAGCCCCGGGGGACAGATTAATGAAAAACTGTTTTTT. The encoded protein is CASSPGGQINEKLFF.

The chain recombines TRBV27 with TRBJ2-3; 13 nucleotides line up with TRBD2. Germline V lookup: CDR1 MNHEY, CDR2 SMNVEV (reference sequence). This CDR3 comprises 17 residues. The CDR3 loop reads CASHWGGLAGTTDTQYF. Here the CDR3 DNA reads TGTGCATCCCACTGGGGGGGACTAGCGGGAACCACAGATACGCAGTATTTT.

This clonotype has just a few counts. The rearrangement joins TRBV6-1 to TRBJ2-1; no clear D gene. The CDR3 spans 13 residues. The V gene lost 2 bases and the J gene lost 14 bases, with 16 bases spanning the gap. Germline CDR1 and CDR2: MNHNS and SASEGT. This CDR3 reads CASSETGRSKEFF. Here the CDR3 DNA reads TGTGCCAGCAGTGAAACGGGCAGAAGCAAGGAGTTCTTC.